The source of this TCR beta chain is a study of blood T cell repertoires in COVID-19. On the study more broadly: Acute and convalescent COVID-19 samples came from the United States, Italy and Spain. Sample material is recorded as cDNA or gDNA derived from T cells, B-cell-depleted T cells, or PBMCs.

This clone was counted only a few times. Other DNA sequences in this specimen translate into the identical CDR3. J was trimmed by 3 bases and V by 4 bases; bases with no gene match: 4. This CDR3 has 14 residues. CDR1 and CDR2 (germline): MGHRA, YSYEKL. The data were produced by immunoSEQ multiplex PCR, yet TCRdb's version contains in-frame clones alone and is incomplete. The table lists 260,000 or so clones, roughly four fifths of them singletons, with 3% to 4.5% in the top ten. The source material was PBMCs or T cells enriched from blood (not recorded which). J is TRBJ1-2 and V is TRBV4-1; TRBD1 agrees at 8 bases. The TCR comes from a woman aged 40 to 55 who had been exposed to COVID-19. The CDR3 is CASSPTGQDYGYTF. CDR3 sequence (DNA): TGCGCCAGCAGCCCAACGGGACAGGACTATGGCTACACCTTC.